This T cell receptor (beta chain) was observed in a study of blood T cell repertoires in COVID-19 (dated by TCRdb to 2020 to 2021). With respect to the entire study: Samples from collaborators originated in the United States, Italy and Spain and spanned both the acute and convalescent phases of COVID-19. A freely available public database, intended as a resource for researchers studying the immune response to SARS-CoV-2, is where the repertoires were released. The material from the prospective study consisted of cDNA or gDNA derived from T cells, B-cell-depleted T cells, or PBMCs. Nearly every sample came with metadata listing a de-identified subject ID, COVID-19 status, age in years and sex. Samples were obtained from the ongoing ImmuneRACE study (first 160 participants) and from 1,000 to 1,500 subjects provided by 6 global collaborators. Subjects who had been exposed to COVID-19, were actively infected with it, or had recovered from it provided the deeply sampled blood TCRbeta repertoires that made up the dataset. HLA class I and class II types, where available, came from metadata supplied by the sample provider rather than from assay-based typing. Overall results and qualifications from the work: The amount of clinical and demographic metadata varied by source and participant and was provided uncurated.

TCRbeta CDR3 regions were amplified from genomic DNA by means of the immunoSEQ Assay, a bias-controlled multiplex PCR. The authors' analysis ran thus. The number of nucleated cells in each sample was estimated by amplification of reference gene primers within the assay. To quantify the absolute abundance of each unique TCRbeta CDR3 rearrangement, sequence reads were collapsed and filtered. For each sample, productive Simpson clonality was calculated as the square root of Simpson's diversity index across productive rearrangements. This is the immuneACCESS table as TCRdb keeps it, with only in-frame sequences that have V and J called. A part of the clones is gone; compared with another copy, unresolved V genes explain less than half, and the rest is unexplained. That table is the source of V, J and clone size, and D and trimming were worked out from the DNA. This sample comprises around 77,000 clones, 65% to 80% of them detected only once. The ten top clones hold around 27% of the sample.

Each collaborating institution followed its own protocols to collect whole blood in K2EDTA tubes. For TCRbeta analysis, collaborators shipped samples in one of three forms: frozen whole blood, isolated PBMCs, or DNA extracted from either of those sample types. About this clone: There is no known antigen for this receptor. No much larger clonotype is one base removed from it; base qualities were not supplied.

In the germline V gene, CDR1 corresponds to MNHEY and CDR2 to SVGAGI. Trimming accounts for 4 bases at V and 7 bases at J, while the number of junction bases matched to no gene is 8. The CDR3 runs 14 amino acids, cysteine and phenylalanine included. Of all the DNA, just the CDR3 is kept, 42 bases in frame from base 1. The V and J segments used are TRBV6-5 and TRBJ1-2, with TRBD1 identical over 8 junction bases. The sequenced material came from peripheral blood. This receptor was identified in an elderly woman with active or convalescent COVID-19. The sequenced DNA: TGTGCCAGCAGTTCCGGACAGGGCTTCCTTGGCTACACCTTC. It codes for CASSSGQGFLGYTF.